This T cell receptor (beta chain) was sequenced during a study of T-cell memory formation after mild COVID-19. Constant-segment primers served in 5'RACE that generated TCR alpha and TCR beta cDNA libraries bearing sample barcodes and UMIs. Via MiXCR, TCRdb re-called the 5' RACE reads, giving one row per CDR3 protein. The sample lists 540,000 or so distinct CDR3 sequences; 20% were seen once. Germline V gene sequence: CDR1 MNHEY, CDR2 SVGEGT. The CDR3 covers 14 residues. With V trimmed by 6 bases and J by 0 bases, 4 bases remained unmatched. The TCR originated in an adult woman who had mild COVID-19 (a few samples of this study predate the infection). Cell type and time point are not known. The sample comprised PBMCs or a T cell subset sorted from them (not recorded which). The chain recombines TRBV6-2 or TRBV6-3 with TRBJ2-7, with TRBD2 identical over 8 bases. CDR3 sequence reads: CASRMLAGSYEQYF. Here the CDR3 DNA reads TGTGCCAGCAGGATGCTAGCGGGCTCCTACGAGCAGTACTTC.